Detailed here is one T cell receptor (beta chain). Antigen unknown. The CDR3 loop spans 15 amino acids. From germline, CDR1 is SGHRS and CDR2 YFSETQ. With 4 bases clipped from V and 2 bases from J, the junction kept 8 bases outside the gene matches. The data were obtained in a study of T-cell memory formation after mild COVID-19. Study outcomes and limitations: The CD4+ clones that contracted clustered mainly within CM and EM, and the CD8+ clones concentrated in EMRA. Second-wave clones reaching peak frequency on day 37 lacked confirmed SARS-CoV-2 specificity.

Constant-segment primers and 5'RACE yielded cDNA libraries for TCR alpha and TCR beta, each carrying sample barcodes and UMIs. TCRdb re-called the 5' RACE reads through MiXCR, storing one row per CDR3 protein. The data contain 140,000 or so distinct CDR3 sequences, about 6.1% of them singletons. The specimen was PBMCs or a T cell subset sorted from them (not recorded which). The V call is TRBV5-1, the J call TRBJ2-7; 8 positions match TRBD1. The source is an adult woman who had mild COVID-19 (a few samples of this study predate the infection). Cell type and time point are not known. The CDR3 region is CASSAGQGATYEQYF. The CDR3 nucleotides read TGCGCCAGCAGCGCGGGCCAGGGGGCGACCTACGAGCAGTACTTC.